One sample yielded the 27 T cell receptor beta chains listed below, sequenced in a study of cytomegalovirus exposure and HLA in healthy donors. The PCR employed 60 Vbeta primers together with 13 Jbeta primers. Using immunoSEQ multiplex PCR, the repertoire was profiled, and TCRdb retains in-frame clones only, with some absent. This table has 100,000 to 150,000 clones, roughly four fifths appearing once. Material for sequencing was PBMCs. Every receptor here comes from a girl aged 2 to 10 in good health and CMV-seronegative.

The chain carries TRBV15 and TRBJ2-7, with TRBD1 as a possible D gene (6 bases). The CDR3 is 15 residues long. With 3 bases removed from V and 1 base from J, the gap between germline ends came to 13 bases. From germline, CDR1 is LNHNV and CDR2 YYDKDF (reference sequence). CDR3: CATSSARGLSYEQYF. DNA for the CDR3: TGTGCCACCAGCAGTGCCAGGGGTCTATCCTACGAGCAGTACTTC. Full variable domain (remainder filled in from reference TRBV15 and TRBJ2-7): DAMVIQNPRYQVTQFGKPVTLSCSQTLNHNVMYWYQQKSSQAPKLLFHYYDKDFNNEADTPDNFQSRRPNTSFCFLDIRSPGLGDTAMYLCATSSARGLSYEQYFGPGTRLTVT.

The chain employs TRBV9 and TRBJ1-1, with a tentative D call TRBD1 (5 bases). CDR3 length: 13 amino acids. Germline V gene data show CDR1 as SGDLS and CDR2 as YYNGEE. Trimming pared 3 bases from V and 3 bases from J, leaving 9 bases between. CDR3 sequence (DNA): TGTGCCAGCAGCGCGCAGGGATACACTGAAGCTTTCTTT. This translates into CASSAQGYTEAFF.

This sequence joins TRBV27 and TRBJ1-5; TRBD1 aligns across 10 bases. Germline trimming cut 8 bases from V and 1 base from J; bases unmatched to any gene: 2. The length of the CDR3 is 14 residues. CDR1 and CDR2 (germline): MNHEY, SMNVEV (reference sequence). CDR3 in amino acids: CASRQGASNQPQHF. The CDR3 DNA reads as TGTGCCAGCCGACAGGGGGCAAGCAATCAGCCCCAGCATTTT.

The J gene is TRBJ1-4, the V gene TRBV7-9; TRBD1 agrees at 11 bases. This CDR3 is built from 16 residues. The germline V gene encodes CDR1 SEHNR and CDR2 FQNEAQ (reference sequence). J was trimmed by 5 bases and V by 2 bases; bases with no gene match: 4. The DNA of the CDR3 is TGTGCCAGCAGCTTAATGGGGACAGGGGGAAATGAAAAACTGTTTTTT. Its translation: CASSLMGTGGNEKLFF.

CDR3 bases: TGTGCCACCGCAGGCCGGGGGTCCTACGAGCAGTACTTC. Amino acid sequence: CATAGRGSYEQYF. J is TRBJ2-5 and V is TRBV6-5; tentatively, D is TRBD2 (6 bases). The J call may be faulty, since TRBJ2-7 better matches the DNA end. Per the germline V gene, CDR1 is MNHEY and CDR2 is SVGAGI. The CDR3 runs to 13 residues.

This chain uses TRBV11-2 with TRBJ1-1, with TRBD1 matching 7 bases. Trimming at V came to 5 bases and at J to 3 bases, leaving 6 bases not matched to a gene. CDR3 length: 14 amino acids. Germline loops: CDR1 SGHAT, CDR2 FQNNGV. The CDR3 is CASSVGQVDTEAFF. For the CDR3, the DNA is TGTGCCAGCAGCGTAGGACAGGTGGACACTGAAGCTTTCTTT.

The V and J genes are TRBV27 and TRBJ2-7, with 8 positions matching TRBD2. CDR1 MNHEY and CDR2 SMNVEV come from the germline V gene (reference sequence). V was pared by 2 bases and J by 5 bases, with 8 bases of the junction left unmatched. The CDR3 is 15 amino acids. In DNA, the CDR3 is TGTGCCAGCAGTTTAGTTAGGACTAGCAACCACGAGCAGTACTTC. Its translation is CASSLVRTSNHEQYF.

The chain combines TRBV5-1 with TRBJ2-7, with 8 positions matching TRBD2. V was pared by 4 bases and J by 4 bases, with 16 bases of the junction left unmatched. The CDR3 spans 17 residues. Per germline, CDR1 SGHRS and CDR2 YFSETQ. The CDR3 is CASSEDLFSGKGYEQYF. DNA of the CDR3: TGCGCCAGCAGCGAGGACTTGTTTAGCGGGAAGGGGTACGAGCAGTACTTC.

The CDR3: CASSDSSGEPETQYF. The CDR3, as DNA: TGTGCCAGCAGTGATAGTAGCGGGGAGCCAGAGACCCAGTACTTC. V and J are TRBV6-1 and TRBJ2-5, with 8 bases lining up with TRBD2. V lost 3 bases, J lost 4 bases, and 7 bases stayed unmatched. Germline V lookup: CDR1 MNHNS, CDR2 SASEGT. There are 15 residues in the CDR3.

The chain is built from TRBV30 and TRBJ1-3, with D uncertain. Germline V gene sequence: CDR1 GTSNPN, CDR2 SVGIG (reference sequence). CDR3 size: 12 residues. V was shortened by 0 bases and J by 7 bases, with 7 bases between the two germline ends. CDR3 coding DNA: TGTGCCTGGAGTGTAGCTAGGAACACCATATATTTT. Protein product: CAWSVARNTIYF.

The chain is built from TRBV9 and TRBJ2-3; TRBD2 agrees at 9 bases. V trimming: 0 bases; J trimming: 2 bases; junction bases outside the gene matches: 4. Per germline, CDR1 SGDLS and CDR2 YYNGEE. CDR3 length equals 16 residues. CDR3 protein: CASSVGLAENTDTQYF. The CDR3, as DNA: TGTGCCAGCAGCGTAGGACTAGCGGAGAACACAGATACGCAGTATTTT.

This clone has only one observation. This sequence joins TRBV7-3 and TRBJ2-3; D may be TRBD2 (5 bases). The V end lost 5 bases, the J end lost 1 base, and 13 bases lay between the germline ends. The CDR3 length is 15 residues. Germline loops: CDR1 SGHTA, CDR2 FQGTGA. CDR3 DNA sequence: TGTGCCAGCAGCCCCGGCGGGTGGGGCACAGATACGCAGTATTTT. The encoded protein is CASSPGGWGTDTQYF.

The CDR3 nucleotides read TGCGCCAGCAGCTTGGTCAGATCGAACACCGGGGAGCTGTTTTTT. This encodes CASSLVRSNTGELFF. The chain combines TRBV5-1 with TRBJ2-2, with D hard to call. The germline V gene has CDR1 SGHRS and CDR2 YFSETQ. Trimming stripped 0 bases from V and 0 bases from J, with 6 bases between. There are 15 residues in the CDR3.

This rearrangement joins TRBV10-3 to TRBJ1-1; TRBD1 matches at 9 bases. V gave up 4 bases and J gave up 7 bases; unmatched junction bases: 4. Germline V lookup: CDR1 ENHRY, CDR2 SYGVKD. This CDR3 contains 13 residues. The CDR3 coding sequence is TGTGCCATCAGTGGAGGACAGGGGCTTGAAGCTTTCTTT. Translating gives CAISGGQGLEAFF.

V is TRBV6-6 and J is TRBJ1-5; maybe TRBD1 (5 bases). Germline V gene sequence: CDR1 MNHNY, CDR2 SVGAGI (reference sequence). Trimming took off 7 bases at V and 0 bases at J, with 13 bases between the two ends. CDR3 size: 15 residues. The CDR3 nucleotides are TGTGCCAGCACTATGGAGGGGAATAGCAATCAGCCCCAGCATTTT. It encodes CASTMEGNSNQPQHF.

V is TRBV30 and J is TRBJ1-5; D unclear. Trimming shortened V by 0 bases and J by 4 bases, and 7 bases separated the two germline ends. The CDR3 loop spans 13 amino acids. Germline V lookup: CDR1 GTSNPN, CDR2 SVGIG (reference sequence). The CDR3 nucleotides read TGTGCCTGGAGTGTATACGGTAATCAGCCCCAGCATTTT. It translates to CAWSVYGNQPQHF.

This chain connects TRBV13 to TRBJ2-2, with a weak D call TRBD2 (6 bases). CDR1 and CDR2 from the germline V gene are PRHDT and FYEKMQ (reference sequence). Trimming took 0 bases from V and 1 from J, leaving 9 bases between them. This CDR3 contains 16 residues. The CDR3 sequence: CASSLGRGMNTGELFF. CDR3 coding DNA: TGTGCCAGCAGCTTAGGCCGGGGGATGAACACCGGGGAGCTGTTTTTT.

This rearrangement joins TRBV27 to TRBJ2-7; D remains unclear. V lost 3 bases to trimming and J lost 2 bases, with 11 bases between them. Germline CDR1 is MNHEY and CDR2 is SMNVEV (reference sequence). CDR3 length: 14 residues. The CDR3 sequence is CASSLRLDAYEQYF. The DNA for the CDR3 is TGTGCCAGCAGTTTGCGGCTAGATGCCTACGAGCAGTACTTC.

The rearrangement uses TRBV18 and TRBJ2-7; TRBD2 aligns across 15 bases. This CDR3 region has 18 residues. With V trimmed by 4 bases and J by 0 bases, 7 bases remained unmatched. Germline values: CDR1 KGHSH, CDR2 LQKENI. Written as DNA, the CDR3 is TGTGCCAGCTCACTGAGGACTAGCGGGGGGGGAAGCTCCTACGAGCAGTACTTC. Its translation is CASSLRTSGGGSSYEQYF.

The gene calls are TRBV28 and TRBJ1-1; a possible D gene is TRBD1 (6 bases). Trimming removed 6 bases from V and 0 bases from J, with 8 bases in between. This CDR3 comprises 13 residues. Germline V gene data show CDR1 as MDHEN and CDR2 as SYDVKM. The CDR3 DNA sequence: TGTGCCAGCAGAGGACAGCTGAACACTGAAGCTTTCTTT. The encoded protein is CASRGQLNTEAFF.

The genes are TRBV5-1 and TRBJ2-7; 15 nucleotides line up with TRBD2. The CDR3 loop spans 17 amino acids. Germline V gene data show CDR1 as SGHRS and CDR2 as YFSETQ. V trimming: 4 bases; J trimming: 1 base; junction bases outside the gene matches: 6. The CDR3 loop reads CASSVGLAGGFSYEQYF. CDR3 sequence (DNA): TGCGCCAGCAGCGTGGGACTAGCGGGGGGATTTTCCTACGAGCAGTACTTC.

The CDR3 DNA reads as TGTGCCATCAGCCTTCGCCTGGTAGGGGGCAACACTGAAGCTTTCTTT. Translation gives CAISLRLVGGNTEAFF. The chain has TRBV10-3 and TRBJ1-1, with 7 positions matching TRBD1. The CDR3 sequence is 16 residues long. The germline gives CDR1 ENHRY, CDR2 SYGVKD. V lost 6 bases and J lost 2; bases outside the gene matches: 12.

The chain recombines TRBV1 with TRBJ2-5; no check of the table's D call, TRBD2, against the DNA was made. TRBV1 constitutes a pseudogene. The length of the CDR3 is 16 residues. This chain's CDR3 is CTKYNFPLADKETQYF. Written as DNA, the CDR3 is TGCACCAAGTATAACTTTCCTCTAGCGGACAAAGAGACCCAGTACTTC.

Points on this clone: At one of its ends the junction is not consistent with the germline gene, which may arise from a read error. V is TRBV7-7 and J is TRBJ2-1, with TRBD2 matching over 13 bases. The CDR3 is made up of 16 amino acids. In germline, CDR1 is SSHAT, CDR2 FNYEAQ (reference sequence). CDR3: CASSLGLAGDYNEQFF. The CDR3 DNA follows: TGTGCTAGCAGCTTAGGACTAGCGGGAGATTACAATGAGCAGTTCTTC.

The rearrangement links TRBV19 to TRBJ2-3, with TRBD2 matching 7 bases. Germline loops: CDR1 LNHDA, CDR2 SQIVND (reference sequence). Germline trimming cut 3 bases from V and 6 bases from J; bases unmatched to any gene: 6. This CDR3 has 14 residues. The CDR3 DNA reads as TGTGCCAGTAGTATTGGCAGGGAGGGGGATACGCAGTATTTT. Residues: CASSIGREGDTQYF.

This chain's CDR3 is CASSVATRGVTNEKLFF. CDR3 nucleotide sequence: TGTGCCAGCAGCGTGGCGACCAGGGGGGTCACTAATGAAAAACTGTTTTTT. The gene calls are TRBV9 and TRBJ1-4; 7 nucleotides align to TRBD1. Per the germline V gene, CDR1 is SGDLS and CDR2 is YYNGEE. The CDR3 totals 17 residues. J gave up 2 bases and V 2 bases, and 9 bases lay outside the gene matches.

V gene TRBV19 combines with J gene TRBJ1-1; 8 nucleotides align to TRBD1. CDR1 LNHDA and CDR2 SQIVND come from the germline V gene (reference sequence). The junction had 10 bases not matched to a gene; V was cut back by 5 bases and J by 5 bases. This CDR3 has 15 amino acids. CDR3 residues: CASSFRTGRDTEAFF. CDR3 in DNA: TGTGCCAGTAGTTTCAGGACAGGGAGGGATACTGAAGCTTTCTTT.